Below are 19 T cell receptor beta chains sequenced from a single sample in a study of post-analysis software for immune sequencing data. Study-wide points: Included in a set of five TRBV segments more frequent in patients than controls were TRBV5-6, TRBV5-1 and TRBV20-1.

No antigen is known for these receptors. Unique molecular identifiers had been added to the TCR beta cDNA libraries. TCRdb called the PCR reads again in MiXCR, with one record for every CDR3 protein. The sample includes hundreds of thousands of distinct CDR3 sequences, 25% to 30% of them seen just once. The sequenced material came from blood. Receptor source: a girl aged 10 to 17 with multiple sclerosis.

The chain recombines TRBV6-2 or TRBV6-3 with TRBJ1-1, with TRBD1 matching 9 bases. Germline CDR1 is MNHEY and CDR2 is SVGEGT. The CDR3 consists of 16 residues. V was pared by 0 bases and J by 3 bases, with 5 bases of the junction left unmatched. CDR3 nucleotides: TGTGCCAGCAGTTACTCGAGATGGACAGGGGACACTGAAGCTTTCTTT. Translation: CASSYSRWTGDTEAFF.

This clonotype has just one count. The chain joins TRBV27 to TRBJ1-2, with a weak D call TRBD1 (6 bases). Germline loops: CDR1 MNHEY, CDR2 SMNVEV (reference sequence). V shed 5 bases and J shed 2 bases, with 12 bases lying between them. The CDR3 runs to 14 residues. CDR3 loop: CASSRQAVNYGYTF. CDR3 in DNA: TGTGCCAGCAGTCGACAGGCTGTAAACTATGGCTACACCTTC.

The chain recombines TRBV24-1 with TRBJ1-1, with 8 bases that match TRBD1. Germline assignment: CDR1 KGHDR and CDR2 SFDVKD. There are 15 residues in the CDR3. With V trimmed by 8 bases and J by 5 bases, 12 bases remained unmatched. The chain's CDR3 is CATKPTGQGDTEAFF. The CDR3 nucleotides are TGTGCCACCAAGCCGACCGGACAGGGCGATACTGAAGCTTTCTTT.

The chain couples TRBV29-1 to TRBJ1-5; a possible D gene is TRBD1 (5 bases). The length of the CDR3 is 13 residues. Looked up from germline, CDR1 is SQVTM and CDR2 is ANQGSEA. The V gene lost 4 bases and the J gene lost 2 bases, with 9 bases spanning the gap. CDR3 in DNA: TGCAGCGTTGGGGGGTTGGGCAATCAGCCCCAGCATTTT. Translated, it gives CSVGGLGNQPQHF.

This clonotype was observed a few times. This chain connects TRBV5-1 to TRBJ2-7; D is perhaps TRBD1 (5 bases). Per germline, CDR1 SGHRS and CDR2 YFSETQ. V was clipped by 0 bases and J by 2 bases, with 12 bases between them. The CDR3 length is 15 residues. In DNA, the CDR3 is TGCGCCAGCAGCTTGGCTCCCAGGGCCGCCTACGAGCAGTACTTC. Translated, it gives CASSLAPRAAYEQYF.

This clonotype was detected only a few times. In DNA form, the CDR3 reads TGCAGCGTTGTTGACAGATACTTAGCCAAAAACATTCAGTACTTC. Protein: CSVVDRYLAKNIQYF. The gene calls are TRBV29-1 and TRBJ2-4; tentatively, D is TRBD1 (5 bases). Trimming pared 4 bases from V and 0 bases from J, leaving 13 bases between. The CDR3 has 15 residues. CDR1 is SQVTM and CDR2 is ANQGSEA in the germline V gene.

The chain is built from TRBV9 and TRBJ2-1; 8 bases agree with TRBD1. With V trimmed by 4 bases and J by 5 bases, 8 bases remained unmatched. Looked up from germline, CDR1 is SGDLS and CDR2 is YYNGEE. The CDR3 has 15 amino acids. CDR3 bases: TGTGCCAGCAGCTTACGACAGGGGAGGCACAATGAGCAGTTCTTC. It encodes CASSLRQGRHNEQFF.

This clonotype was seen only a few times. The chain combines TRBV6-6 with TRBJ1-5; D is perhaps TRBD1 (5 bases). Germline values: CDR1 MNHNY, CDR2 SVGAGI (reference sequence). V was shortened by 2 bases and J by 7 bases, with 12 bases between the two germline ends. The CDR3 covers 14 residues. The CDR3 sequence is CASSYGRGGQPQHF. The CDR3 DNA is TGTGCCAGCAGTTACGGGAGGGGAGGCCAGCCCCAGCATTTT.

V is TRBV11-2 and J is TRBJ2-1; D may be TRBD2 (6 bases). This CDR3 is built from 18 residues. Germline CDR1 and CDR2: SGHAT and FQNNGV. With 5 bases removed from V and 6 bases from J, the gap between germline ends came to 26 bases. CDR3 in amino acids: CASSNLGLTSSVSNEQFF. The DNA of the CDR3 is TGTGCCAGCAGCAATCTCGGACTGACTAGTTCGGTTTCCAATGAGCAGTTCTTC.

The chain couples TRBV6-4 to TRBJ1-2, with 7 bases lining up with TRBD1. The CDR3 has 15 residues. The junction had 14 bases not matched to a gene; V was cut back by 6 bases and J by 7 bases. CDR1 is MRHNA, CDR2 SNTAGT, per germline. The CDR3 loop is CASRPEMGQLGGYTF. The CDR3 DNA reads as TGTGCCAGCAGGCCAGAAATGGGACAGCTCGGTGGCTACACCTTC.

J is TRBJ1-5 and V is TRBV20-1; 9 bases match TRBD1. With V trimmed by 1 base and J by 4 bases, 5 bases remained unmatched. Germline V gene data show CDR1 as DFQATT and CDR2 as SNEGSKA (reference sequence). CDR3 length equals 15 residues. The CDR3: CSARVGTGRNQPQHF. The CDR3 nucleotides read TGCAGTGCTAGAGTAGGGACAGGGAGAAATCAGCCCCAGCATTTT.

V is TRBV2 and J is TRBJ2-2; the D gene could be TRBD1 or TRBD2 (5 bases each). This CDR3 contains 15 residues. CDR1 and CDR2 from the germline V gene are SNHLY and FYNNEI. V was pared by 5 bases and J by 3 bases, with 13 bases between. CDR3 coding DNA: TGTGCCAGCAGTCTCGGGGCCACTTACACCGGGGAGCTGTTTTTT. Amino acid sequence: CASSLGATYTGELFF. The whole variable domain, remainder taken from reference TRBV2 and TRBJ2-2, is EPEVTQTPSHQVTQMGQEVILRCVPISNHLYFYWYRQILGQKVEFLVSFYNNEISEKSEIFDDQFSVERPDGSNFTLKIRSTKLEDSAMYFCASSLGATYTGELFFGEGSRLTVL.

Concerning this clonotype: This may be a read error, as it is one base from a much larger clone. The chain carries TRBV29-1 and TRBJ1-2, with a possible D match to TRBD1 (5 bases). The CDR3 is 12 residues long. V dropped 6 bases and J dropped 4 bases, with 12 bases sitting between them. Germline assignment: CDR1 SQVTM and CDR2 ANQGSEA. CDR3 in amino acids: CSVEGRRYGYTF. In nucleotides, the CDR3 is TGCAGCGTCGAGGGACGGCGCTATGGCTACACCTTC.

This clonotype was counted between two and nine times. V usage is TRBV7-2 and J usage is TRBJ1-5, with D maybe TRBD1 (6 bases). The CDR3 is made up of 15 amino acids. V lost 2 bases and J 11 bases, leaving 19 bases between the germline ends. The germline gives CDR1 SGHTA, CDR2 FQGNSA. The CDR3 DNA is TGTGCCAGCAGCTTATTGGGGGGCGGGCCCAAGGCCCAGCATTTT. Protein sequence: CASSLLGGGPKAQHF.

This chain joins TRBV12-3 or TRBV12-4 and TRBJ2-3, with D perhaps assigned TRBD1 or TRBD2 (5 bases each). The CDR3 is 13 residues long. Trimming took off 3 bases at V and 4 bases at J, with 8 bases between the two ends. The CDR3 protein is CASSFVGADTQYF. Here the CDR3 DNA reads TGTGCCAGCAGTTTTGTGGGGGCAGATACGCAGTATTTT.

This clonotype occurred many times. The chain joins TRBV2 to TRBJ2-1; D is perhaps TRBD2 (5 bases). Germline values: CDR1 SNHLY, CDR2 FYNNEI. V gave up 5 bases and J gave up 0 bases, with 8 bases separating them. The CDR3 runs to 14 residues. Written as DNA, the CDR3 is TGTGCCAGCAGTCCTACTAGCTCCTACAATGAGCAGTTCTTC. Amino acids: CASSPTSSYNEQFF.

V and J are TRBV29-1 and TRBJ1-1, with TRBD1 as a possible D gene (5 bases). CDR3 length: 11 amino acids. The V end was cut by 2 bases, the J end by 11 bases, with 12 bases between. CDR1 is SQVTM and CDR2 is ANQGSEA in the germline V gene. Here the CDR3 reads CSVEQGSGAFF. As DNA, the CDR3 is TGCAGCGTTGAACAGGGATCAGGGGCTTTCTTT.

V and J are TRBV7-2 and TRBJ2-3; perhaps TRBD2 as D (6 bases). The germline CDR1 and CDR2 sequences are SGHTA and FQGNSA. V lost 3 bases and J lost 6, with 13 bases in between. The CDR3 runs to 14 residues. The DNA of the CDR3 is TGTGCCAGCAGCTTGGAGGGCCGCTTGGATACGCAGTATTTT. Its protein is CASSLEGRLDTQYF.

The J gene is TRBJ2-5, the V gene TRBV2; 7 nucleotides line up with TRBD1. Unmatched junction bases numbered 17, after V lost 5 bases and J lost 5 bases. The CDR3 is made up of 17 amino acids. Germline CDR1 SNHLY, CDR2 FYNNEI. The CDR3, as DNA: TGTGCCAGCAGTCAAGGTCCGGGACAGTTACTCGGGGAGACCCAGTACTTC. Translating gives CASSQGPGQLLGETQYF. The variable domain in full, completed from reference TRBV2 and TRBJ2-5, reads EPEVTQTPSHQVTQMGQEVILRCVPISNHLYFYWYRQILGQKVEFLVSFYNNEISEKSEIFDDQFSVERPDGSNFTLKIRSTKLEDSAMYFCASSQGPGQLLGETQYFGPGTRLLVL.